The 27 T cell receptor beta chains below were found in one sample sequenced in a study of T cell changes during pregnancy in multiple sclerosis. Clones were read by immunoSEQ multiplex PCR, and TCRdb kept only the in-frame ones, dropping some. The repertoire holds 65,000 to 90,000 clones, with about 92% as singletons. The sequencing used peripheral blood, collected in the third trimester of pregnancy. These receptor sequences come from a female donor in good health, enrolled as a control in a pregnancy study.

The chain is built from TRBV9 and TRBJ1-6; no firm D call. Per the germline V gene, CDR1 is SGDLS and CDR2 is YYNGEE. The V end lost 3 bases, the J end lost 6 bases, and 10 bases lay between the germline ends. CDR3 length: 14 residues. The CDR3 DNA reads TGTGCCAGCAGCGACGACAAATTTAATTCACCCCTCCACTTT. Its translation: CASSDDKFNSPLHF.

To note about this clone: This CDR3 is also generated by other DNA sequences in the sample. The CDR3 DNA is TGTGCCAGCTCACCGGGGCAGGGTAACACTGAAGCTTTCTTT. As protein: CASSPGQGNTEAFF. This chain links TRBV18 with TRBJ1-1, with a possible D match to TRBD1 (5 bases). The CDR3 totals 14 residues. Trimming left V 3 bases short and J 2 bases short, with 10 bases between. Germline-derived CDR1 and CDR2 are KGHSH and LQKENI.

DNA of the CDR3: TGTGCCACCCGGACAGGGGGCGCGGGGAATCAGCCCCAGCATTTT. This gives the protein CATRTGGAGNQPQHF. V is TRBV10-3 and J is TRBJ1-5; TRBD1 agrees at 11 bases. J gave up 4 bases and V 10 bases, and 9 bases lay outside the gene matches. The germline V gene has CDR1 ENHRY and CDR2 SYGVKD. CDR3 length: 15 amino acids.

This chain joins TRBV12-5 and TRBJ1-2; tentatively, D is TRBD1 (6 bases). Germline-derived CDR1 and CDR2 are LGHNT and FRNRAP. Trimming pared 1 base from V and 3 bases from J, leaving 12 bases between. CDR3 length: 15 amino acids. The CDR3 nucleotides read TGTGCTAGTGGTTTGGCGGAACAGGGTTACTATGGCTACACCTTC. This translates into CASGLAEQGYYGYTF.

V gene TRBV15 combines with J gene TRBJ1-1, with 7 bases identical to TRBD1. V shed 4 bases, J shed 6 bases, and the junction held 2 bases outside the gene matches. CDR1 and CDR2 from the germline V gene are LNHNV and YYDKDF (reference sequence). This CDR3 is 12 amino acids long. The CDR3 DNA reads as TGTGCCACCAGCATGGACAGGTCTGAAGCTTTCTTT. It codes for CATSMDRSEAFF.

The V gene is TRBV7-2, the J gene TRBJ2-7; D perhaps matches TRBD2 (5 bases). The CDR3 extends over 14 amino acids. The V end was cut by 2 bases, the J end by 4 bases, with 12 bases between. The germline gives CDR1 SGHTA, CDR2 FQGNSA. CDR3 DNA sequence: TGTGCCAGCAGCTTAATTGCCCGGAGGTACGAGCAGTACTTC. This sequence encodes CASSLIARRYEQYF.

J is TRBJ2-5 and V is TRBV5-4, with TRBD2 identical over 12 bases. The CDR3 loop spans 16 amino acids. The germline CDR1 and CDR2 sequences are SGHNT and YYREEE (reference sequence). V was clipped by 1 base and J by 1 base; unmatched bases: 2. In DNA form, the CDR3 reads TGTGCCAGCAGCTTGACTAGCGGGGGGTTCCAAGAGACCCAGTACTTC. It codes for CASSLTSGGFQETQYF.

This clone was counted only a few times. This sequence joins TRBV28 and TRBJ1-1, with 10 bases that match TRBD1. The CDR3 sequence is 17 residues long. V shed 4 bases and J 3 bases; nucleotides not matched to a gene: 11. Germline lookup yields CDR1 MDHEN and CDR2 SYDVKM. CDR3 sequence (DNA): TGTGCCAGCAGTTCCTCCTCTGGACAGGGGGATGACACTGAAGCTTTCTTT. It specifies CASSSSSGQGDDTEAFF.

V is TRBV9 and J is TRBJ2-7, with 9 bases aligning to TRBD1. Trimming removed 3 bases from V and 4 bases from J; junction bases left unmatched: 8. Germline lookup yields CDR1 SGDLS and CDR2 YYNGEE. The CDR3 covers 15 residues. CDR3 amino acids: CASSAGTGLFYEQYF. As DNA, the CDR3 is TGTGCCAGCAGCGCGGGGACAGGGCTGTTTTACGAGCAGTACTTC.

The genes are TRBV28 and TRBJ1-2, with 7 nucleotides matching TRBD1. Per germline, CDR1 MDHEN and CDR2 SYDVKM. The trim removed 5 bases at V and 2 bases at J, leaving 5 bases unmatched. The CDR3 consists of 14 residues. CDR3 nucleotide sequence: TGTGCCAGCAGTCTGACAGGGTCGAACTATGGCTACACCTTC. Protein sequence: CASSLTGSNYGYTF.

The rearrangement uses TRBV7-7 and TRBJ2-5; 13 nucleotides match TRBD2. CDR1 is SSHAT, CDR2 FNYEAQ, per germline (reference sequence). This CDR3 is 15 amino acids long. CDR3 bases: TGTGCTAGCGGGATACTAGCGGGAGGGGTGGAGACCCAGTACTTC. Translated: CASGILAGGVETQYF.

V gene TRBV6-6 combines with J gene TRBJ2-7; D gene uncertain. With 6 bases removed from V and 4 bases from J, the gap between germline ends came to 10 bases. Germline V CDR1 and CDR2: MNHNY, SVGAGI (reference sequence). There are 12 residues in the CDR3. The CDR3: CASSPTPYEQYF. The CDR3 DNA sequence: TGTGCCAGCAGCCCGACACCTTACGAGCAGTACTTC.

This sequence joins TRBV7-9 and TRBJ1-1; unclear D gene. The CDR3 extends over 13 amino acids. Per germline, CDR1 SEHNR and CDR2 FQNEAQ (reference sequence). Trimming shortened V by 4 bases and J by 4 bases, and 10 bases separated the two germline ends. Here the CDR3 reads CASSSTTRTEAFF. Here the CDR3 DNA reads TGTGCCAGCAGCTCTACCACGCGCACTGAAGCTTTCTTT.

The gene calls are TRBV11-2 and TRBJ2-2; perhaps TRBD2 as D (6 bases). Deletions cut 1 base from V and 3 bases from J, with 9 bases between. CDR1 and CDR2 from the germline V gene are SGHAT and FQNNGV. This CDR3 is 15 amino acids long. The CDR3 loop is CASSLVGGYTGELFF. The CDR3 DNA reads TGTGCCAGCAGCTTAGTTGGGGGGTACACCGGGGAGCTGTTTTTT. Looking up the rest from reference TRBV11-2 and TRBJ2-2 gives the full variable domain: EAGVAQSPRYKIIEKRQSVAFWCNPISGHATLYWYQQILGQGPKLLIQFQNNGVVDDSQLPKDRFSAERLKGVDSTLKIQPAKLEDSAVYLCASSLVGGYTGELFFGEGSRLTVL.

The chain recombines TRBV7-6 with TRBJ2-2; D is unclear. Germline V gene data show CDR1 as SGHVS and CDR2 as FNYEAQ. Trimming cost V 2 bases and J 6 bases, with 7 bases left between them. This CDR3 comprises 13 residues. The CDR3 loop reads CASSLMAAGELFF. For the CDR3, the DNA is TGTGCCAGCAGCTTAATGGCTGCCGGGGAGCTGTTTTTT. Filled out from reference TRBV7-6 and TRBJ2-2, the complete variable domain reads GAGVSQSPRYKVTKRGQDVALRCDPISGHVSLYWYRQALGQGPEFLTYFNYEAQQDKSGLPNDRFSAERPEGSISTLTIQRTEQRDSAMYRCASSLMAAGELFFGEGSRLTVL.

For the CDR3, the DNA is TGTGCCAGCAGTTTCACCCCAGGAACCTACGAGCAGTACTTC. Its translation: CASSFTPGTYEQYF. This chain joins TRBV28 and TRBJ2-7, with no clear D. Trimming stripped 3 bases from V and 2 bases from J, with 11 bases between. This CDR3 contains 14 residues. Germline loops: CDR1 MDHEN, CDR2 SYDVKM.

The CDR3, as DNA: TGTGCCATCAGTGAGTTCCGGGACTCCACTTACGAGCAGTACTTC. Its translation is CAISEFRDSTYEQYF. The V gene is TRBV10-3, the J gene TRBJ2-7, with a tentative D call TRBD2 (6 bases). The CDR3 covers 15 residues. Germline CDR1 and CDR2: ENHRY and SYGVKD. The germline V and J ends were trimmed by 1 base and 4 bases, with 14 bases remaining between them.

V usage is TRBV5-5 and J usage is TRBJ2-7; 8 bases agree with TRBD1. V was pared by 4 bases and J by 2 bases, with 14 bases of the junction left unmatched. The germline V gene encodes CDR1 SGHKS and CDR2 YYEKEE (reference sequence). This CDR3 comprises 17 residues. The CDR3 nucleotides are TGTGCCAGCAGCCCTACACCGACAGGGGTTGGAACCTACGAGCAGTACTTC. This sequence encodes CASSPTPTGVGTYEQYF.

This chain connects TRBV4-1 to TRBJ1-1; weak D call: TRBD1 (6 bases). The germline CDR1 and CDR2 sequences are MGHRA and YSYEKL. Trimming left V 1 base short and J 3 bases short, with 12 bases between. This CDR3 is 15 amino acids long. The CDR3 region is CASSQGGQGYTEAFF. DNA for the CDR3: TGCGCCAGCAGCCAAGGGGGGCAGGGTTACACTGAAGCTTTCTTT.

The gene calls are TRBV28 and TRBJ2-1, with D possibly matching TRBD2 (7 bases). The CDR3 length is 20 residues. V gave up 7 bases and J gave up 5 bases, with 33 bases separating them. The V gene's germline CDR1 is MDHEN and CDR2 SYDVKM. The CDR3 DNA reads TGTGCCAGCAACCACTTGGAGGGGGGGCTAAGGCGGGAGTTCCACAATGAGCAGTTCTTC. It codes for CASNHLEGGLRREFHNEQFF.

This clone has a single count. This chain links TRBV11-2 with TRBJ2-1; D remains unclear. The ends were cut back, 1 base at V and 7 bases at J, with 14 bases in the middle. CDR1 SGHAT and CDR2 FQNNGV come from the germline V gene. The CDR3 extends over 15 amino acids. The CDR3 here is CASSLGPSEENEQFF. DNA of the CDR3: TGTGCCAGCAGCTTAGGCCCCTCTGAGGAGAATGAGCAGTTCTTC.

The V and J genes are TRBV6-1 and TRBJ1-5; 7 bases match TRBD1. The CDR3 has 20 amino acids. Germline-derived CDR1 and CDR2 are MNHNS and SASEGT. J lost 0 bases, V lost 2 bases, and 16 bases had no gene match. CDR3 residues: CASSEPRLGQLLHSNQPQHF. The DNA of the CDR3 is TGTGCCAGCAGTGAACCAAGGCTGGGACAGCTATTACATAGCAATCAGCCCCAGCATTTT.

The chain uses TRBV6-1 and TRBJ2-7; TRBD2 matches 7 bases. This CDR3 is built from 15 residues. The germline V gene has CDR1 MNHNS and CDR2 SASEGT. With 4 bases clipped from V and 1 base from J, the junction kept 7 bases outside the gene matches. CDR3 sequence reads: CASSANGGTSYEQYF. As DNA, the CDR3 is TGTGCCAGCAGTGCAAACGGGGGGACTTCCTACGAGCAGTACTTC.

This chain uses TRBV29-1 with TRBJ1-2; 7 bases agree with TRBD1. Looked up from germline, CDR1 is SQVTM and CDR2 is ANQGSEA. The CDR3 has 14 residues. With 8 bases clipped from V and 4 bases from J, the junction kept 13 bases outside the gene matches. Here the CDR3 reads CSTSRDSLPYGYTF. Written as DNA, the CDR3 is TGCAGCACTTCCCGGGACAGCCTCCCCTATGGCTACACCTTC.

The V and J genes are TRBV29-1 and TRBJ1-4; D is ambiguous. The CDR3 has 13 amino acids. V shed 0 bases and J shed 7 bases, with 9 bases lying between them. The germline CDR1 and CDR2 sequences are SQVTM and ANQGSEA. Here the CDR3 reads CSVEEGGSEKLFF. In DNA form, the CDR3 reads TGCAGCGTTGAAGAGGGAGGTAGTGAAAAACTGTTTTTT. Full variable domain (outside the CDR3, taken from reference TRBV29-1 and TRBJ1-4): SAVISQKPSRDICQRGTSLTIQCQVDSQVTMMFWYRQQPGQSLTLIATANQGSEATYESGFVIDKFPISRPNLTFSTLTVSNMSPEDSSIYLCSVEEGGSEKLFFGSGTQLSVL.

This sequence joins TRBV7-3 and TRBJ2-3; 7 positions match TRBD2. Germline V gene data show CDR1 as SGHTA and CDR2 as FQGTGA. With V trimmed by 5 bases and J by 2 bases, 13 bases remained unmatched. CDR3 length equals 17 residues. The CDR3 DNA follows: TGTGCCAGCAGCCAGTGGGCCGGCGGGAGCGACACAGATACGCAGTATTTT. Residues: CASSQWAGGSDTDTQYF.

V usage is TRBV5-6 and J usage is TRBJ2-1, with no clear D. The germline V and J ends were trimmed by 4 bases and 0 bases, with 11 bases remaining between them. This CDR3 has 15 residues. Germline V lookup: CDR1 SGHDT, CDR2 YYEEEE. The chain's CDR3 is CASSLFPSSYNEQFF. The CDR3 region has the DNA TGTGCCAGCAGCCTGTTCCCGAGCTCCTACAATGAGCAGTTCTTC.